Presented here are 18 T cell receptor beta chains from one specimen sequenced in a study of T cell responses to AZD1222 COVID-19 vaccine. Repertoires were generated with immunoSEQ multiplex PCR, while TCRdb's copy carries only in-frame clones and drops some. This table has 120,000 or so clones, 90% appearing once. The material was peripheral blood, obtained on day 0 of MenACWY control vaccination. The receptors here all came from an adult in good health.

This chain connects TRBV11-2 to TRBJ2-3; D is unresolved. Germline V gives CDR1 SGHAT, CDR2 FQNNGV. The CDR3 spans 14 residues. V was pared by 5 bases and J by 0 bases, with 9 bases between. CDR3 region: CASSIRQSTDTQYF. The CDR3 bases are TGTGCCAGCAGCATCAGACAAAGCACAGATACGCAGTATTTT.

This clone was seen only a few times. The chain uses TRBV5-1 and TRBJ1-6; perhaps TRBD1 as D (6 bases). This CDR3 has 15 residues. Germline V gene data show CDR1 as SGHRS and CDR2 as YFSETQ. With 0 bases removed from V and 7 bases from J, the gap between germline ends came to 11 bases. For the CDR3, the DNA is TGCGCCAGCAGCTTGGCAGGGGCCGGCAATTCACCCCTCCACTTT. This translates into CASSLAGAGNSPLHF. The complete variable domain, with remaining parts taken from reference TRBV5-1 and TRBJ1-6, reads KAGVTQTPRYLIKTRGQQVTLSCSPISGHRSVSWYQQTPGQGLQFLFEYFSETQRNKGNFPGRFSGRQFSNSRSEMNVSTLELGDSALYLCASSLAGAGNSPLHFGNGTRLTVT.

This clone occurred a few times. This rearrangement joins TRBV28 to TRBJ1-2; TRBD1 matches 11 bases. The V gene end was trimmed by 5 bases and the J gene end by 2 bases; junction bases not matched to a gene: 13. This CDR3 region has 18 residues. From germline, CDR1 is MDHEN and CDR2 SYDVKM. The CDR3 DNA sequence: TGTGCCAGCAGTCGCCGGTGGGGACAGGGGGGCCGAAACTATGGCTACACCTTC. It yields the protein CASSRRWGQGGRNYGYTF.

The genes are TRBV3-1 (or the pseudogene TRBV3-2) and TRBJ1-2; 7 bases align to TRBD1. The CDR3 has 16 residues. V lost 1 base to trimming and J lost 4 bases; unmatched junction nucleotides: 9. CDR1 and CDR2 from the germline V gene are LGHDT and YNNKEL (reference sequence). DNA for the CDR3: TGTGCCAGCAGCCAAGTTGCCAGGGGGAGTAGCTATGGCTACACCTTC. Translation gives CASSQVARGSSYGYTF.

This sequence joins TRBV11-2 and TRBJ2-1; 10 positions match TRBD2. CDR1 and CDR2 (germline): SGHAT, FQNNGV. The CDR3 has 16 amino acids. The V segment lost 5 bases and the J segment 4 bases; nucleotides outside the gene matches: 8. The CDR3 spells CASSPAGAGGYNEQFF. DNA of the CDR3: TGTGCCAGCAGCCCGGCGGGAGCGGGAGGGTACAATGAGCAGTTCTTC.

The chain recombines TRBV28 with TRBJ1-1; D gene uncertain. Germline V gene data show CDR1 as MDHEN and CDR2 as SYDVKM. This CDR3 is built from 13 residues. The germline V and J ends were trimmed by 11 bases and 0 bases, with 13 bases remaining between them. The CDR3 nucleotides are TGTGCCGGTAGGGATACCATGAACACTGAAGCTTTCTTT. As protein: CAGRDTMNTEAFF.

The chain employs TRBV29-1 and TRBJ1-4; TRBD1 agrees at 11 bases. Trimming took 7 bases from V and 8 from J; bases not matched to a gene: 9. Germline CDR1 is SQVTM and CDR2 is ANQGSEA. The CDR3 spans 14 residues. The CDR3 nucleotides read TGCAGCGCCGGGACAGGGGGAGGGTGGGAAAAACTGTTTTTT. Amino acids: CSAGTGGGWEKLFF.

V is TRBV16 and J is TRBJ1-5; D gene ambiguous. CDR1 and CDR2 (germline): KGHSY, FQNENV. This CDR3 has 12 residues. Deletions cut 2 bases from V and 7 bases from J, with 6 bases between. The CDR3 reads CASSQGPQPQHF. The CDR3 nucleotides are TGTGCCAGCAGCCAAGGGCCCCAGCCCCAGCATTTT.

This chain connects TRBV5-6 to TRBJ1-2; perhaps TRBD1 as D (5 bases). The V end lost 0 bases, the J end lost 4 bases, and 13 bases lay between the germline ends. The CDR3 covers 15 residues. CDR1 is SGHDT, CDR2 YYEEEE, per germline. This chain's CDR3 is CASSLVGRGSYGYTF. CDR3 DNA: TGTGCCAGCAGCTTGGTGGGTCGGGGGAGCTATGGCTACACCTTC.

The rearrangement joins TRBV4-1 to TRBJ2-1, with TRBD2 identical over 8 bases. Germline V CDR1 and CDR2: MGHRA, YSYEKL. J gave up 0 bases and V 4 bases, and 11 bases lay outside the gene matches. The CDR3 runs to 18 residues. CDR3 sequence reads: CASSPLTSAISSYNEQFF. The CDR3 DNA sequence: TGCGCCAGCAGCCCCTTGACTAGCGCAATAAGCTCCTACAATGAGCAGTTCTTC.

The chain links TRBV18 to TRBJ1-5; D remains unclear. Germline V lookup: CDR1 KGHSH, CDR2 LQKENI. Trimming pared 4 bases from V and 5 bases from J, leaving 18 bases between. The CDR3 is made up of 16 amino acids. CDR3 region: CASSLRTLSGDQPQHF. The CDR3 DNA is TGTGCCAGCTCACTCCGGACCTTAAGCGGGGATCAGCCCCAGCATTTT.

The chain has TRBV15 and TRBJ2-4, with a tentative D call TRBD1 (6 bases). The CDR3 has 18 residues. Trimming removed 1 base from V and 3 bases from J, with 19 bases in between. Germline V gives CDR1 LNHNV, CDR2 YYDKDF (reference sequence). CDR3 loop: CATSRGRQATPFKNIQYF. In nucleotides, the CDR3 is TGTGCCACCAGCAGAGGTAGACAGGCTACCCCATTCAAAAACATTCAGTACTTC.

V is TRBV9 and J is TRBJ2-7, with D maybe TRBD2 (6 bases). CDR1 SGDLS and CDR2 YYNGEE come from the germline V gene. The CDR3 runs 15 residues. V was trimmed by 2 bases and J by 0 bases, leaving 12 bases between them. This chain's CDR3 is CASSVSGISSYEQYF. The CDR3 nucleotides read TGTGCCAGCAGCGTTAGCGGAATCAGCTCCTACGAGCAGTACTTC.

This chain connects TRBV3-1 (or the pseudogene TRBV3-2) to TRBJ1-2, with D possibly matching TRBD1 (5 bases). Trimming shortened V by 1 base and J by 4 bases, and 10 bases separated the two germline ends. The CDR3 totals 14 residues. Germline CDR1 is LGHDT and CDR2 is YNNKEL (reference sequence). The CDR3 reads CASSQGSGGYGYTF. The DNA for the CDR3 is TGTGCCAGCAGCCAAGGCTCTGGGGGCTATGGCTACACCTTC.

This chain links TRBV7-6 with TRBJ2-2; 9 bases align to TRBD1. J was trimmed by 3 bases and V by 5 bases; bases with no gene match: 10. Germline CDR1 reads SGHVS; CDR2 reads FNYEAQ. The CDR3 runs 17 residues. The CDR3 DNA reads as TGTGCCAGCAGCCCCTTGCCCGGACAGGGGTACACCGGGGAGCTGTTTTTT. Translated, it gives CASSPLPGQGYTGELFF.

V and J are TRBV19 and TRBJ1-4; no reliable D call. The CDR3 extends over 14 amino acids. Per the germline V gene, CDR1 is LNHDA and CDR2 is SQIVND (reference sequence). Trimming took 9 bases from V and 0 from J, leaving 11 bases between them. The CDR3 DNA follows: TGTGCCAGCCGAATAGGACCAACTAATGAAAAACTGTTTTTT. Translating it yields CASRIGPTNEKLFF.

This sequence joins TRBV5-1 and TRBJ2-6; no clear D. Trimming shortened V by 0 bases and J by 0 bases, and 7 bases separated the two germline ends. Germline-derived CDR1 and CDR2 are SGHRS and YFSETQ. The length of the CDR3 is 16 residues. CDR3 in amino acids: CASSLALFSGANVLTF. CDR3 sequence (DNA): TGCGCCAGCAGCTTGGCCCTATTCTCTGGGGCCAACGTCCTGACTTTC.

The chain recombines TRBV2 with TRBJ1-2; 10 bases match TRBD1. The CDR3 spans 17 residues. J lost 6 bases, V lost 3 bases, and 13 bases had no gene match. The V gene's germline CDR1 is SNHLY and CDR2 FYNNEI. The CDR3 region is CASSETGQGGQRDGYTF. CDR3 DNA: TGTGCCAGCAGTGAGACCGGACAGGGGGGACAAAGGGATGGCTACACCTTC.